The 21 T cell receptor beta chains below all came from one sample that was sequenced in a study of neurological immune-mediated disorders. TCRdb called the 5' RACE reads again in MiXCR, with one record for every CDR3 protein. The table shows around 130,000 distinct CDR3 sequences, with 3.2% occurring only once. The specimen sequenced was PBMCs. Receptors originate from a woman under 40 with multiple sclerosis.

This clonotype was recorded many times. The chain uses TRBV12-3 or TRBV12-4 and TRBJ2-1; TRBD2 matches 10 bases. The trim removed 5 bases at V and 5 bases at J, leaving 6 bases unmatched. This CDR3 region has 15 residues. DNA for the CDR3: TGTGCCAGCAGTCCTAGCGGGAGCCGAAACAATGAGCAGTTCTTC. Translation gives CASSPSGSRNNEQFF.

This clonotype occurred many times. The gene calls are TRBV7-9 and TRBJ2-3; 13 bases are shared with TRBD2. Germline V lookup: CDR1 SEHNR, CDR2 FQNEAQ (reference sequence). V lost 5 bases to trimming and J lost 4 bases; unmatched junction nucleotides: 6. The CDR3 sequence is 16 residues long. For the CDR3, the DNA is TGTGCCAGCAGCACTCGGACTAGCGGGGGTTCAGATACGCAGTATTTT. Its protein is CASSTRTSGGSDTQYF.

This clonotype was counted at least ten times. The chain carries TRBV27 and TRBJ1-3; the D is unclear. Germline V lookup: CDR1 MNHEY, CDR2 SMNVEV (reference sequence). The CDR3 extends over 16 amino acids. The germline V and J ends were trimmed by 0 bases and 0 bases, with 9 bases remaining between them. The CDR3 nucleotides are TGTGCCAGCAGTTTATCCCCAGGAGTCTCTGGAAACACCATATATTTT. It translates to CASSLSPGVSGNTIYF.

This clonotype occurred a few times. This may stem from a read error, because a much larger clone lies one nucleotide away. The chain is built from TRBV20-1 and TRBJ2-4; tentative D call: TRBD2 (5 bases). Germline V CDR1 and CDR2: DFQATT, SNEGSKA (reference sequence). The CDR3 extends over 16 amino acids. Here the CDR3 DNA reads TGCAGTGCTAGAGTGGCGGGCAGATCAGTCCAAAAAATTCAGTACTTC. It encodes CSARVAGRSVQKIQYF.

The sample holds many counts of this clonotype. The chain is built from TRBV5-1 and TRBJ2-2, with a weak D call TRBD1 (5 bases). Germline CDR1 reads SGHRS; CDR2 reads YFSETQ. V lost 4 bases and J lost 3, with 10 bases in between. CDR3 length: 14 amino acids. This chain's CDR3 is CASSKGSDTGELFF. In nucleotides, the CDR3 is TGCGCCAGCAGCAAGGGGTCGGACACCGGGGAGCTGTTTTTT.

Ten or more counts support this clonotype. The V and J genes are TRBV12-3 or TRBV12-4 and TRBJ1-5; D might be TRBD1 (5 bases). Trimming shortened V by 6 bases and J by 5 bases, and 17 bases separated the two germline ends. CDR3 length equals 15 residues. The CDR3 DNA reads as TGTGCCAGCAGGCTATCCGGGGGGGGACATCAGCCCCAGCATTTT. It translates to CASRLSGGGHQPQHF.

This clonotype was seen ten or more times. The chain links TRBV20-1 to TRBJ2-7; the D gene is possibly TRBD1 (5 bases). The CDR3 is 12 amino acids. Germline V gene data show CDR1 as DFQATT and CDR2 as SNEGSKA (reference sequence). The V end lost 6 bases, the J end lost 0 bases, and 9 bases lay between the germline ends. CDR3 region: CSAKTVSYEQYF. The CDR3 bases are TGCAGTGCGAAGACAGTCTCCTACGAGCAGTACTTC.

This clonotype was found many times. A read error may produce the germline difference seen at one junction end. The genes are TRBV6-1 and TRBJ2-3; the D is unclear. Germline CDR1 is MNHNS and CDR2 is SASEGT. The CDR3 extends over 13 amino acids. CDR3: CASSTGPAETQYF. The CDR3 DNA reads TGTGCCAGCAGTACCGGACCTGCAGAAACGCAGTATTTT.

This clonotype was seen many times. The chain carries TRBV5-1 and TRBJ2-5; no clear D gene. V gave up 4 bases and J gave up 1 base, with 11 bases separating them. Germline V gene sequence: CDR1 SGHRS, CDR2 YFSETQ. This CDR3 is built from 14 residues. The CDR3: CASSAGWTQETQYF. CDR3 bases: TGCGCCAGCAGCGCCGGGTGGACCCAAGAGACCCAGTACTTC.

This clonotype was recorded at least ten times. The CDR3 spells CASSFRGVARHGYTF. The CDR3, as DNA: TGTGCCAGCAGCTTTCGTGGGGTGGCGCGTCATGGCTACACCTTC. The chain combines TRBV5-6 with TRBJ1-2, with D uncertain. CDR1 and CDR2 (germline): SGHDT, YYEEEE. V lost 2 bases, J lost 6 bases, and 17 bases lay in between. The CDR3 has 15 residues.

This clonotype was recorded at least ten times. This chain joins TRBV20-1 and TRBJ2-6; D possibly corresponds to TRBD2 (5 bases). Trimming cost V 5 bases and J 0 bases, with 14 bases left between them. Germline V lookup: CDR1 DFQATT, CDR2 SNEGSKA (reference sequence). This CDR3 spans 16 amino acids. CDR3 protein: CSAYGSGSSGANVLTF. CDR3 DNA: TGCAGTGCTTATGGCAGTGGGAGCTCTGGGGCCAACGTCCTGACTTTC.

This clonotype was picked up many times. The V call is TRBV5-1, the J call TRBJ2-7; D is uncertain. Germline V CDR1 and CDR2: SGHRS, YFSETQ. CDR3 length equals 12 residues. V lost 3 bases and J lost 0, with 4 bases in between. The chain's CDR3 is CASSWGSYEQYF. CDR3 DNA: TGCGCCAGCAGCTGGGGCTCCTACGAGCAGTACTTC. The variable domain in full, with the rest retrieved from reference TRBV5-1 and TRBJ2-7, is KAGVTQTPRYLIKTRGQQVTLSCSPISGHRSVSWYQQTPGQGLQFLFEYFSETQRNKGNFPGRFSGRQFSNSRSEMNVSTLELGDSALYLCASSWGSYEQYFGPGTRLTVT.

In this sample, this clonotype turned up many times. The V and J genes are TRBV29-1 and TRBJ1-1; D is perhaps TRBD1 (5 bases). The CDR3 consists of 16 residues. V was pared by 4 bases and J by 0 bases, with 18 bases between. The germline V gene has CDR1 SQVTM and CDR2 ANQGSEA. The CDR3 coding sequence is TGCAGCGTTGGGGCAGGGAAGGGCGCCGTGAACACTGAAGCTTTCTTT. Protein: CSVGAGKGAVNTEAFF.

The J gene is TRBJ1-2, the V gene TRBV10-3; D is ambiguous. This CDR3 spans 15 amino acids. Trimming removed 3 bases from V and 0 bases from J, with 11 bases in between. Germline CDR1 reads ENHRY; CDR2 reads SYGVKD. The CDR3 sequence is CAISDPVSTNYGYTF. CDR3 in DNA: TGTGCCATCAGTGACCCAGTGAGTACTAACTATGGCTACACCTTC.

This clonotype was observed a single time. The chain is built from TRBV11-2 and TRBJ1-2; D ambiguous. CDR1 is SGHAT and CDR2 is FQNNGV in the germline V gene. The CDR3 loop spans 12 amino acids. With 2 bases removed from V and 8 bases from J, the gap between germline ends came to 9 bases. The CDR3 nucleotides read TGTGCCAGCAGCTTACCCCCGGAAGGCTACACCTTC. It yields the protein CASSLPPEGYTF.

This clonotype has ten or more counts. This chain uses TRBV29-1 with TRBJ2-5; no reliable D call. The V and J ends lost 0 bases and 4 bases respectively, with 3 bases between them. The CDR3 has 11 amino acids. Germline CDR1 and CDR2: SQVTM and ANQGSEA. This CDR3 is CSVEDLETQYF. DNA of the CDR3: TGCAGCGTTGAAGATCTAGAGACCCAGTACTTC.

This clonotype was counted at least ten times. CDR3 region: CSASQGAPSPGYTF. As DNA, the CDR3 is TGCAGTGCTAGCCAGGGGGCCCCCTCCCCTGGCTACACCTTC. The V and J genes are TRBV20-1 and TRBJ1-2; TRBD1 agrees at 8 bases. Germline CDR1 and CDR2: DFQATT and SNEGSKA (reference sequence). The J segment lost 7 bases and the V segment lost 3 bases, leaving 10 bases of the junction unmatched. The CDR3 is 14 amino acids.

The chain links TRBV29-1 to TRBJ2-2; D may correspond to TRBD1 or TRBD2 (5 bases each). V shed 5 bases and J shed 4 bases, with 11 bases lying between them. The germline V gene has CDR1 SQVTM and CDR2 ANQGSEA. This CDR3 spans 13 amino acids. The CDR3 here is CSVPRGPTGELFF. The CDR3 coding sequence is TGCAGCGTTCCTCGGGGACCCACCGGGGAGCTGTTTTTT.

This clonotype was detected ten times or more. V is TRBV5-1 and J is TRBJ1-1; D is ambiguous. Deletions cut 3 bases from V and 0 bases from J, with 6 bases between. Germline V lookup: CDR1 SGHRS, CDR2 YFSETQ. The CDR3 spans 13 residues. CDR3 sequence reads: CASSSGMNTEAFF. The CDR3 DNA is TGCGCCAGCAGCTCCGGAATGAACACTGAAGCTTTCTTT.

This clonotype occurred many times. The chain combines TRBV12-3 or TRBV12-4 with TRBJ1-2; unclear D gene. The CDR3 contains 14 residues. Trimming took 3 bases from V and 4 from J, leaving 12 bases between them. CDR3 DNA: TGTGCCAGCAGTTTCGTGGGTTCCGCCTATGGCTACACCTTC. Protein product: CASSFVGSAYGYTF.

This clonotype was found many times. The chain's CDR3 is CSARDFYTDTQYF. CDR3 in DNA: TGCAGTGCTAGAGACTTTTACACAGATACGCAGTATTTT. V gene TRBV20-1 combines with J gene TRBJ2-3, with D unresolved. The germline V gene encodes CDR1 DFQATT and CDR2 SNEGSKA (reference sequence). V was cut by 0 bases and J by 2 bases, with 6 bases left in between. This CDR3 is built from 13 residues.